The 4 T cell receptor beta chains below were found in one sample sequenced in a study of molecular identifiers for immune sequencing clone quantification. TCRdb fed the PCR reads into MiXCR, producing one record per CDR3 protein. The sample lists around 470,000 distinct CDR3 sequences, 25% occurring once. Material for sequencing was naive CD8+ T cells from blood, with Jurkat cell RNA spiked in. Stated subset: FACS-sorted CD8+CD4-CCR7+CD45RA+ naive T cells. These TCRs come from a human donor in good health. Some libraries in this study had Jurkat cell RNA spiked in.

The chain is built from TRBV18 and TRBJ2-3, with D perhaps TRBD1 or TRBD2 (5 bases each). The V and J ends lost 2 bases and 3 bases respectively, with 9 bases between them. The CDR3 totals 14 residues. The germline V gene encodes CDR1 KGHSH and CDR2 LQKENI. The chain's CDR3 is CASSPGTLTDTQYF. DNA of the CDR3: TGTGCCAGCTCACCAGGGACGCTGACAGATACGCAGTATTTT.

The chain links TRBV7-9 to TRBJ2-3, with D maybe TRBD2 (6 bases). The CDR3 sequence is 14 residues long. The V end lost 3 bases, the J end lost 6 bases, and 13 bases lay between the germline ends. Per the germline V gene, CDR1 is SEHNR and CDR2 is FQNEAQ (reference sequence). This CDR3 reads CASSFAAGYDTQYF. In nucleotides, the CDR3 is TGTGCCAGCAGCTTCGCCGCGGGGTATGATACGCAGTATTTT.

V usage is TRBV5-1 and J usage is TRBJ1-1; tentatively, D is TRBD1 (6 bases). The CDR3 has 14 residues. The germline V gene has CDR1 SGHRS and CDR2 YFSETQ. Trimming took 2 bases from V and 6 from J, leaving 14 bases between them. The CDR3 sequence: CASSFEGGDSEAFF. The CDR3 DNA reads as TGCGCCAGCAGCTTTGAGGGGGGGGACTCTGAAGCTTTCTTT.

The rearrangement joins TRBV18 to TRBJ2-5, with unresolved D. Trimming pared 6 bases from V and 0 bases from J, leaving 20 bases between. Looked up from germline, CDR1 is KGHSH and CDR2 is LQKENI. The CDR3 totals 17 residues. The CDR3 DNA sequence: TGTGCCAGCTCGCTTTACTCCAGCTTGGCAGACCAAGAGACCCAGTACTTC. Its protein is CASSLYSSLADQETQYF.